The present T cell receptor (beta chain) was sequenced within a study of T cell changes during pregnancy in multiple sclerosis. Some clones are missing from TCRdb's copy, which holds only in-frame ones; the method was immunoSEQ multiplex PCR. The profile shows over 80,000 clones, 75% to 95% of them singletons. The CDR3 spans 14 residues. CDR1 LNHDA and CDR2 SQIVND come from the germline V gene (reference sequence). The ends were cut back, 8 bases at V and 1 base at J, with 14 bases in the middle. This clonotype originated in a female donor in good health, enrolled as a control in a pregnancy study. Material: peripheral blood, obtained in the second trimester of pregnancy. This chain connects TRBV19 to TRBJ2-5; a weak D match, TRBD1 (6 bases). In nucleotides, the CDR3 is TGTGCCAGTGCCCCCCGACAGGCCCAAGAGACCCAGTACTTC. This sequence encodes CASAPRQAQETQYF.